This T cell receptor beta chain emerged from a study of blood T cell repertoires in COVID-19. Study details: COVID-19 samples collected from the United States, Italy and Spain covered acute and convalescent phases. Nucleic acid was either cDNA or gDNA, and it came from T cells, B-cell-depleted T cells, or PBMCs.

Method: immunoSEQ multiplex PCR; TCRdb's copy keeps in-frame clones and lacks some. Here the sample spans 150,000 to 200,000 clones, over 80% being singletons. Germline assignment: CDR1 LGHNA and CDR2 YSLEER. This CDR3 contains 15 residues. V shed 4 bases and J shed 4 bases, with 16 bases lying between them. Enrolled through a virtual design, the participants were between 18 and 89 years of age and came from under 30 US areas. The chain couples TRBV4-3 to TRBJ1-2; no clear D gene. The source material was PBMCs or T cells enriched from blood (not recorded which). This sequence originates from a man in his sixties or seventies who had been exposed to COVID-19. Here the CDR3 DNA reads TGCGCCAGCAGCCCAGTTCCCCCCCGCCTCTATGGCTACACCTTC. It translates to CASSPVPPRLYGYTF.